The 4 T cell receptor beta chains reported below all come from one sample, sequenced in a study of blood T cell dynamics during melanoma immunotherapy. The time point denotes: week 3, after first cycle of checkpoint inhibitor. The protocol was immunoSEQ multiplex PCR, while the TCRdb copy is restricted to in-frame clones and leaves out a portion. The sample holds about 11,000 clones, roughly 84% seen once. The specimen comprised blood, sampled from a patient treated with checkpoint blockade. These receptors all come from a human donor with melanoma.

J is TRBJ1-4 and V is TRBV28, with TRBD1 matching 7 bases. This CDR3 is built from 16 residues. The ends lost 6 bases at V and 5 bases at J; junction bases unmatched: 12. Per germline, CDR1 MDHEN and CDR2 SYDVKM. CDR3 coding DNA: TGTGCCAGCAGGTTAACCGGGACAGCTTCGAATGAAAAACTGTTTTTT. Translation: CASRLTGTASNEKLFF. Combining the CDR3 with reference TRBV28 and TRBJ1-4 gives the whole variable domain DVKVTQSSRYLVKRTGEKVFLECVQDMDHENMFWYRQDPGLGLRLIYFSYDVKMKEKGDIPEGYSVSREKKERFSLILESASTNQTSMYLCASRLTGTASNEKLFFGSGTQLSVL.

V usage is TRBV4-1 and J usage is TRBJ1-2, with 8 bases identical to TRBD1. Germline-derived CDR1 and CDR2 are MGHRA and YSYEKL. The CDR3 loop spans 15 amino acids. V lost 0 bases, J lost 8 bases, and 8 bases stayed unmatched. The CDR3 sequence: CASSQDQGQGHGYTF. The CDR3 DNA follows: TGCGCCAGCAGCCAAGATCAAGGACAGGGTCACGGCTACACCTTC.

The gene calls are TRBV6-1 and TRBJ1-3; D call uncertain. From germline, CDR1 is MNHNS and CDR2 SASEGT. V was pared by 6 bases and J by 1 base, with 13 bases between. CDR3 length equals 15 residues. The CDR3 nucleotides are TGTGCCAGCAGACTAGACGGGGAATCTGGAAACACCATATATTTT. Residues: CASRLDGESGNTIYF.

The genes are TRBV30 and TRBJ1-1; TRBD1 matches at 7 bases. V shed 2 bases, J shed 0 bases, and the junction held 3 bases outside the gene matches. Germline V CDR1 and CDR2: GTSNPN, SVGIG (reference sequence). The CDR3 has 14 residues. The CDR3 DNA sequence: TGTGCCTGGAGTCCGGACAGGATGAACACTGAAGCTTTCTTT. This translates into CAWSPDRMNTEAFF.